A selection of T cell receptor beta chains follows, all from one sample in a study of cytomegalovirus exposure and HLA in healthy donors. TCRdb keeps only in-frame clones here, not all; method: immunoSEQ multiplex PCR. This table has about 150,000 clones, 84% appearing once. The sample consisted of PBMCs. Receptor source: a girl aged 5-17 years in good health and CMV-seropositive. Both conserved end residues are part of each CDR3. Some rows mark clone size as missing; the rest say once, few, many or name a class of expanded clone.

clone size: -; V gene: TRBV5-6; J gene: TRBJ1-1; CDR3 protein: CASSFPGLWGTEAFF
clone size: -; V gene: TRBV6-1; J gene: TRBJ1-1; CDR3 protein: CASSADTGNTEAFF
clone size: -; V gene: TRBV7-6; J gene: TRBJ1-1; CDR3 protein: CASSLASDRGEAFF
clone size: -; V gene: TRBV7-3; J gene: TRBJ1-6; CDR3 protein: CASSLTGQGSHLNSPLHF
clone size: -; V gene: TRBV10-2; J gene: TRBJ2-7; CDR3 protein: CAGSGQGGENYEQYF
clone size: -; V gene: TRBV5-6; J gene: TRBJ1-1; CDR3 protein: CASSLRRFEAFF
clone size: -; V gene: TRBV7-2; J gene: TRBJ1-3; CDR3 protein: CASSLDRGPGNTIYF
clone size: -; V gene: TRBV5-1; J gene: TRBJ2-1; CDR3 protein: CASSFGGRGLNTYNEQFF
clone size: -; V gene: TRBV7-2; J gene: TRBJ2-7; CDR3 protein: CASSRTGYEQYF
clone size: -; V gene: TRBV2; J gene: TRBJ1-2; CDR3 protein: CASRGIEGRVNYGYTF
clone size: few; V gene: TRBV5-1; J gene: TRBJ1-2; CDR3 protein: CARGDRGTNYGYTF
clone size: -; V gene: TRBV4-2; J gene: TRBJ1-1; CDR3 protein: CASSQVGLNTEAFF
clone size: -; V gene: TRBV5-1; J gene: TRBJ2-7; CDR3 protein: CASSVRDRGYEQYF
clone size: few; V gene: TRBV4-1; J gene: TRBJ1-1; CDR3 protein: CASSQDGNTEAFF
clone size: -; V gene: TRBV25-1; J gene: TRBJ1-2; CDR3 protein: CASSRATGSYGYTF
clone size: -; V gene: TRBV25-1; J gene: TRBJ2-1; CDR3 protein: CASSEYTGTSAYNEQFF
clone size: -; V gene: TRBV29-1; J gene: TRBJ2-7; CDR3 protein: CSVEGRLAGVYEQYF
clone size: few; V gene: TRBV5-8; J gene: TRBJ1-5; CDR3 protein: CASSPVRTGNQPQHF
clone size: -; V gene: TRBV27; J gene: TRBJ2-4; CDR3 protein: CASSFVVDRLAKNSQYF
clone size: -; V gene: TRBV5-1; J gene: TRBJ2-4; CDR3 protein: CASSLERASQNIQYF
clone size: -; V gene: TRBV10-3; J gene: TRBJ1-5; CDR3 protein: CAISESTGSVGNQPQHF
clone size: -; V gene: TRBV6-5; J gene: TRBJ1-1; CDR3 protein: CASSYSSGQGAWEAFF
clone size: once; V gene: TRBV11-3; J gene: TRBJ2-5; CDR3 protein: CASSFQGGLIDF
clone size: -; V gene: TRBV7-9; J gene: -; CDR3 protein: CASSFSENEQYF
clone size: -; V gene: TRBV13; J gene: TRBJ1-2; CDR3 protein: CASSPGQGADYGYTF
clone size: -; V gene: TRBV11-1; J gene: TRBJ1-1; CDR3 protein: CASTRTGLNTEAFF
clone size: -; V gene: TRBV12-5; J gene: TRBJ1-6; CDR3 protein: CASGLVPTGGYNSPLHF
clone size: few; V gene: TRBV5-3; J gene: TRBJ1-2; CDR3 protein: CARSFGVTAVLEDGYTF
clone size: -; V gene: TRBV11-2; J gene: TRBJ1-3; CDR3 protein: CASSSRGKSSGNTIYF
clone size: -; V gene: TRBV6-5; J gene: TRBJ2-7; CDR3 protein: CASRDRGPYEQYF
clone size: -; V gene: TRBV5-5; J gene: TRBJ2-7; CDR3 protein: CASSLVDSTYEQYF
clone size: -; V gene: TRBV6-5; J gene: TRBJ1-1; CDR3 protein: CASQNPQDLNTEAFF
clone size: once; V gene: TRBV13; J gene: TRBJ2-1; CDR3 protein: CASSSVTSGGSSYNEQFF
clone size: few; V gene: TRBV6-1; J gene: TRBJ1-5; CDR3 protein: CASSVRQVYSNQPQHF
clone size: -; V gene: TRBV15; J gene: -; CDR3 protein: CATSRGTEPYEQYF
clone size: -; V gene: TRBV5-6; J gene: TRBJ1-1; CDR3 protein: CASSFGAGEWVF
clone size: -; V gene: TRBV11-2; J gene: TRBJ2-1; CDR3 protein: CASSFTSGGSNEQFF
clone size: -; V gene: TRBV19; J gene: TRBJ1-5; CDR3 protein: CASSTRPHEGTDYSNQPQHF
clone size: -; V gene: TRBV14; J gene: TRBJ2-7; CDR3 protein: CASSLTGAASYEQYF
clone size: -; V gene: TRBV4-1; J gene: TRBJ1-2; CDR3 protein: CASSQATASNYGYTF
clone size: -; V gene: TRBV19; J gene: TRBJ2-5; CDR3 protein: CASSKGASGGPQETQYF
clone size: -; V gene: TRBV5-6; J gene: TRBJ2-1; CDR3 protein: CASSFLSANEQFF